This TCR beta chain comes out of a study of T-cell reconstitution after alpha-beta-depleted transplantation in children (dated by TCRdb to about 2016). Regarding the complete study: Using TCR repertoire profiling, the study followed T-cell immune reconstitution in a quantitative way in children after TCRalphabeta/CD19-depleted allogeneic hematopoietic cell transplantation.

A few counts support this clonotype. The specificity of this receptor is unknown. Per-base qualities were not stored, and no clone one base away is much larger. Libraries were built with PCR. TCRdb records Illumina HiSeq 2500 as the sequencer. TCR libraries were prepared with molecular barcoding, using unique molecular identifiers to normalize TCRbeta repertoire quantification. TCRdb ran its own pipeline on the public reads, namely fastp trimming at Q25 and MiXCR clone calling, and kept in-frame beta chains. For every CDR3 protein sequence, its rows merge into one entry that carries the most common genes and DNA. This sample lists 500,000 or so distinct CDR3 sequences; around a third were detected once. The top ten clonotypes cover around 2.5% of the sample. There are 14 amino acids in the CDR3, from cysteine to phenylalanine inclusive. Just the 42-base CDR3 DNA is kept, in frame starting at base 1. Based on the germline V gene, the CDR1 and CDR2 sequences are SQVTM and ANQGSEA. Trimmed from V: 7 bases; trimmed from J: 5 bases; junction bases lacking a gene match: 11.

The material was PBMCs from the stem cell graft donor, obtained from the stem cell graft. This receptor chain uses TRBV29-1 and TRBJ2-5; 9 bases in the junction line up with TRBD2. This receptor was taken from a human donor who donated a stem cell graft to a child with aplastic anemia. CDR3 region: CSATLSGRGETQYF. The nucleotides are TGCAGCGCCACCCTTAGCGGGAGAGGGGAGACCCAGTACTTC.